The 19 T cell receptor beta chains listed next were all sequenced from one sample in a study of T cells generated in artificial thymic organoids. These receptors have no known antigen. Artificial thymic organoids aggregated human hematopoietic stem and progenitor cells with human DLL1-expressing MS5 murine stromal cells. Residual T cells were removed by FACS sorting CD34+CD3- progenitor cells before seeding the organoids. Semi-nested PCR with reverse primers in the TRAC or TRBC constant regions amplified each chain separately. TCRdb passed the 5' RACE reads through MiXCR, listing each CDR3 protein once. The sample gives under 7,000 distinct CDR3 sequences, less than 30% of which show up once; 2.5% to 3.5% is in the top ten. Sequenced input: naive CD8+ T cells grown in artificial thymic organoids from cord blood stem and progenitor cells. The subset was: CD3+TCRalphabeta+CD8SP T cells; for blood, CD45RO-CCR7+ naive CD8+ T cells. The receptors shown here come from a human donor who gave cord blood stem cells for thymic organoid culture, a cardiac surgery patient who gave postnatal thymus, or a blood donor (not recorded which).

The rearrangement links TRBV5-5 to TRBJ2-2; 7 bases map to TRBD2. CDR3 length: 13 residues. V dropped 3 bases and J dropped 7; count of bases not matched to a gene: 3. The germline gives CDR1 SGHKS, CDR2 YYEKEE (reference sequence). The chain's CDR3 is CASSWGGSGELFF. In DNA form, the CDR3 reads TGTGCCAGCAGCTGGGGGGGAAGCGGGGAGCTGTTTTTT.

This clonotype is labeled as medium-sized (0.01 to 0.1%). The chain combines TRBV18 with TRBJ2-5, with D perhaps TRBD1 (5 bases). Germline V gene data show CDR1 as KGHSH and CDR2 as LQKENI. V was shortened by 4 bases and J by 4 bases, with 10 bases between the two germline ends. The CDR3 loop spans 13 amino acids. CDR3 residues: CASSLQRGETQYF. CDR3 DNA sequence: TGTGCCAGCTCACTCCAAAGGGGAGAGACCCAGTACTTC.

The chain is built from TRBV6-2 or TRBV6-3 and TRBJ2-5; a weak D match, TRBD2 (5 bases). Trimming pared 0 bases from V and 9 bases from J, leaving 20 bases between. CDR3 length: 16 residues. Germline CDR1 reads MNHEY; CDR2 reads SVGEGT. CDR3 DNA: TGTGCCAGCAGTTACTCGAGTCGGTGGAGCGGTTGGGCCCAGTACTTC. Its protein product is CASSYSSRWSGWAQYF.

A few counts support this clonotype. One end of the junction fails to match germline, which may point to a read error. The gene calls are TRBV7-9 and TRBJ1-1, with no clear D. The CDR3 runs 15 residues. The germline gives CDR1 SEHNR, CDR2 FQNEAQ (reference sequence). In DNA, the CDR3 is TGTGCCAGCAGCCCCTGGGCGTGTGGGAGAACTGAGGCTTTCTTT. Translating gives CASSPWACGRTEAFF.

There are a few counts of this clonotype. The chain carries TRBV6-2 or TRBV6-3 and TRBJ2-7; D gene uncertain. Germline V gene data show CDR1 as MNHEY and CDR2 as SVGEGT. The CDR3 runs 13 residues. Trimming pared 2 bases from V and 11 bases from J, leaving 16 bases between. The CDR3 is CASSYPGINAEYF. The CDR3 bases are TGTGCCAGCAGTTACCCTGGTATCAACGCAGAGTACTTC.

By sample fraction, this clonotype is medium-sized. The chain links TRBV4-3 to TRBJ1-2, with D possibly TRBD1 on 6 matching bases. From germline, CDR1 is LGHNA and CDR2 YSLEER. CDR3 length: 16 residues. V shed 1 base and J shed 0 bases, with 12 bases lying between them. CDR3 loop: CASSQVRRGSNYGYTF. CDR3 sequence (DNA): TGCGCCAGCAGCCAAGTCCGCAGGGGATCTAACTATGGCTACACCTTC.

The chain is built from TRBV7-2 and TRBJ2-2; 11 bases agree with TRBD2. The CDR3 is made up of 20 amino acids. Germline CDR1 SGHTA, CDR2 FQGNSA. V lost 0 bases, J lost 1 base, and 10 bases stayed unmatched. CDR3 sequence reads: CASSLAGLAGGYRNTGELFF. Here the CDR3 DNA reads TGTGCCAGCAGCTTAGCGGGTTTAGCGGGGGGGTATAGGAACACCGGGGAGCTGTTTTTT.

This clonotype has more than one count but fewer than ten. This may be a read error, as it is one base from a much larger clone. The DNA of the CDR3 is TGTGCCAGCAGTCCATGCGAGAGGGAAGAGACCCAGTACTTC. Translating it yields CASSPCEREETQYF. The genes are TRBV4-2 and TRBJ2-5; D may be TRBD2 (5 bases). The CDR3 is made up of 14 amino acids. V was cut by 6 bases and J by 3 bases, with 14 bases left in between. The germline CDR1 and CDR2 sequences are LGHNA and YNFKEQ.

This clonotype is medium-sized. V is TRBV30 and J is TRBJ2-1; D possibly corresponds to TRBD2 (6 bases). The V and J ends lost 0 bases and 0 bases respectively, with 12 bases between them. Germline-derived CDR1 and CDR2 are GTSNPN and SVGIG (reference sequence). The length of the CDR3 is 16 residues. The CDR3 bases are TGTGCCTGGAGTGTACCCGGGGGAAGCTCCTACAATGAGCAGTTCTTC. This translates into CAWSVPGGSSYNEQFF.

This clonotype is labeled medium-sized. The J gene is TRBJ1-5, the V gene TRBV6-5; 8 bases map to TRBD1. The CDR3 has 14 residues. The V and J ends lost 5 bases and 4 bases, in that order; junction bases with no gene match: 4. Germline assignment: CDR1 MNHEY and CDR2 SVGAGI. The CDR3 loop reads CASSPTGVNQPQHF. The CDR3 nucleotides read TGTGCCAGCAGTCCGACAGGGGTGAATCAGCCCCAGCATTTT.

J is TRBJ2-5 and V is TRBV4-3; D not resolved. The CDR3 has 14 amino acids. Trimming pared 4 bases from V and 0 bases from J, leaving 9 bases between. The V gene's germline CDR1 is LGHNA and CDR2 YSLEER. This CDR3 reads CASSLRWYQETQYF. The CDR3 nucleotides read TGCGCCAGCAGCCTGAGGTGGTACCAAGAGACCCAGTACTTC.

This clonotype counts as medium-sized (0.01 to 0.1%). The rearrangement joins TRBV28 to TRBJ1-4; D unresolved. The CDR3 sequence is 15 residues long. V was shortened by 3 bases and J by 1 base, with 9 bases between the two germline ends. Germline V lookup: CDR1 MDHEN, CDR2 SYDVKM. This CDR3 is CASSLPMGTNEKLFF. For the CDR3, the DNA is TGTGCCAGCAGTTTGCCCATGGGAACTAATGAAAAACTGTTTTTT.

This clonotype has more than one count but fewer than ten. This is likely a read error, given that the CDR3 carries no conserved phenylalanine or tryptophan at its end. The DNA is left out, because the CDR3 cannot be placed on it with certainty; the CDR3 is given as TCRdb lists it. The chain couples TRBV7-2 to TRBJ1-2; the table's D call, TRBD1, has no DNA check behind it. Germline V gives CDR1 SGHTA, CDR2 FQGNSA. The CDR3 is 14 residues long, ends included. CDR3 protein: CASSLGPGALGHTL.

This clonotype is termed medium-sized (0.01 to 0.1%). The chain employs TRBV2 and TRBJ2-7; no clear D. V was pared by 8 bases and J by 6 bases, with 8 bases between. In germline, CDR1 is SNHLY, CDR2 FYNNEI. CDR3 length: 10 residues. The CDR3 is CASADLEQYF. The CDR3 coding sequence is TGTGCCAGCGCGGACCTCGAGCAGTACTTC.

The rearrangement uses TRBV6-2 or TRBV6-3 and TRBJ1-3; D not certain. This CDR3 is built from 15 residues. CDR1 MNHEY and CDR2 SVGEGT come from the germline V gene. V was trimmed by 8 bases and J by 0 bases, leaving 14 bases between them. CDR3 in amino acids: CASGGRLSSGNTIYF. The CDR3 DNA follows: TGTGCCAGCGGCGGACGGCTCTCCTCTGGAAACACCATATATTTT.

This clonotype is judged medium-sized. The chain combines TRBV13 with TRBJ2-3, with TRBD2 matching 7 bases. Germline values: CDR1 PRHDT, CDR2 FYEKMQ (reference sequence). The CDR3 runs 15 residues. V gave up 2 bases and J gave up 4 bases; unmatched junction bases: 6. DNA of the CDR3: TGTGCCAGCAGCTTAAGAGGCAGCGGGGCAGATACGCAGTATTTT. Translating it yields CASSLRGSGADTQYF.

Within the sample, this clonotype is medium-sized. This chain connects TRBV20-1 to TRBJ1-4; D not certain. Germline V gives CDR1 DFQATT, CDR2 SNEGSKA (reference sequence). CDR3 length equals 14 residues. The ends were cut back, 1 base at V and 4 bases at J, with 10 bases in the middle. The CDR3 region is CSARARRRNEKLFF. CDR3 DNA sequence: TGCAGTGCTAGAGCGAGGAGGCGTAATGAAAAACTGTTTTTT.

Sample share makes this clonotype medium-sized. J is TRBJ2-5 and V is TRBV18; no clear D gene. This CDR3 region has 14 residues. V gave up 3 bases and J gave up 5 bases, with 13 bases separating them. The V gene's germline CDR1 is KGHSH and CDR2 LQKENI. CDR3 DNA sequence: TGTGCCAGCTCACCTCACCCACGCCCCGAGACCCAGTACTTC. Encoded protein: CASSPHPRPETQYF.

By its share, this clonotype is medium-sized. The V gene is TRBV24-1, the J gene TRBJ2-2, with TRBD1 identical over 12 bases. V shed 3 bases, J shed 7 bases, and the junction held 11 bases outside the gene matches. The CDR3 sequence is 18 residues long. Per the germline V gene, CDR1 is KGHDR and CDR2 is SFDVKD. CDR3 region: CATSDPKGTGGWSGELFF. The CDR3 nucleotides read TGTGCCACCAGTGATCCTAAAGGGACAGGGGGCTGGAGCGGGGAGCTGTTTTTT.